What follows are 9 T cell receptor beta chains derived from one specimen sequenced in a study of T-cell reconstitution after alpha-beta-depleted transplantation in children. It was with unique molecular identifiers that the TCRbeta library was prepared. In TCRdb, the PCR reads were re-called with MiXCR into one record per CDR3 protein. The sample lists approximately 980,000 distinct CDR3 sequences, around 30% occurring once. The sequencing used PBMCs, mostly from graft donor cells, collected 360 days after TCRalphabeta/CD19-depleted stem cell transplant. These receptors originate from a boy less than two years old who had a stem cell transplant for SCID, so the T cells may come from the graft donor.

This clonotype was counted between two and nine times. The CDR3 is CSARRTAEAFF. CDR3 DNA sequence: TGCAGTGCTAGGAGGACAGCCGAAGCTTTCTTT. This chain connects TRBV20-1 to TRBJ1-1; D is possibly TRBD1 (6 bases). CDR1 DFQATT and CDR2 SNEGSKA come from the germline V gene (reference sequence). The CDR3 covers 11 residues. The germline V and J ends were trimmed by 3 bases and 8 bases, with 10 bases remaining between them.

In this sample, this clonotype turned up a few times. This chain connects TRBV12-3 or TRBV12-4 to TRBJ2-3, with 7 bases matching TRBD1. This CDR3 comprises 17 residues. J gave up 3 bases and V 3 bases, and 12 bases lay outside the gene matches. The CDR3 coding sequence is TGTGCCAGCAGTTTTCCGACAGGGAGAACTAAAACAGATACGCAGTATTTT. Protein: CASSFPTGRTKTDTQYF.

The V call is TRBV9, the J call TRBJ2-3; D not resolved. The CDR3 has 15 residues. From germline, CDR1 is SGDLS and CDR2 YYNGEE. Between the trimmed V and J ends, which lost 0 bases and 3 bases, there was a span of 11 bases. This chain's CDR3 is CASSVGRIQTDTQYF. The CDR3 DNA is TGTGCCAGCAGCGTAGGCAGGATTCAGACAGATACGCAGTATTTT.

In this sample, this clonotype turned up a few times. V is TRBV5-1 and J is TRBJ2-7; D is perhaps TRBD1 (5 bases). Germline values: CDR1 SGHRS, CDR2 YFSETQ. V lost 0 bases to trimming and J lost 0 bases, with 13 bases between them. This CDR3 region has 16 residues. Here the CDR3 DNA reads TGCGCCAGCAGCTTGGGCAGGGCCTACCTCTCCTACGAGCAGTACTTC. Translated: CASSLGRAYLSYEQYF. The whole variable domain, remainder taken from reference TRBV5-1 and TRBJ2-7, is KAGVTQTPRYLIKTRGQQVTLSCSPISGHRSVSWYQQTPGQGLQFLFEYFSETQRNKGNFPGRFSGRQFSNSRSEMNVSTLELGDSALYLCASSLGRAYLSYEQYFGPGTRLTVT.

CDR3 bases: TGTGCCAGCAGTTACGCACAGTCCCTTAATTCACCCCTCCACTTT. Protein sequence: CASSYAQSLNSPLHF. The V and J genes are TRBV6-5 and TRBJ1-6; D not certain. Germline CDR1 reads MNHEY; CDR2 reads SVGAGI. Trimming stripped 2 bases from V and 6 bases from J, with 11 bases between. The CDR3 totals 15 residues.

V usage is TRBV20-1 and J usage is TRBJ2-3; 8 bases are shared with TRBD2. Per the germline V gene, CDR1 is DFQATT and CDR2 is SNEGSKA (reference sequence). V was clipped by 4 bases and J by 0 bases; unmatched bases: 6. This CDR3 is 15 amino acids long. CDR3 DNA sequence: TGCAGTGCTACCCATAGCGGGGCTAGCACAGATACGCAGTATTTT. This encodes CSATHSGASTDTQYF.

This clonotype has only a few counts. The chain couples TRBV20-1 to TRBJ2-1; TRBD1 or TRBD2 may be the D gene (6 bases each). This CDR3 has 14 residues. From germline, CDR1 is DFQATT and CDR2 SNEGSKA (reference sequence). V lost 3 bases and J 9 bases, leaving 18 bases between the germline ends. As DNA, the CDR3 is TGCAGTGCTAGGAAAGGGGGGACCCTGGGTGAGCAGTTCTTC. Protein product: CSARKGGTLGEQFF.

V is TRBV6-4 and J is TRBJ2-2, with TRBD2 as a possible D gene (5 bases). This CDR3 contains 14 residues. Trimming took 4 bases from V and 1 from J, leaving 7 bases between them. Germline V lookup: CDR1 MRHNA, CDR2 SNTAGT. CDR3 sequence reads: CASSVEGNTGELFF. The DNA of the CDR3 is TGTGCCAGCAGTGTAGAGGGGAACACCGGGGAGCTGTTTTTT.

The chain joins TRBV20-1 to TRBJ2-3; D is unclear. V gave up 2 bases and J gave up 3 bases, with 9 bases separating them. In germline, CDR1 is DFQATT, CDR2 SNEGSKA (reference sequence). The CDR3 is 13 residues long. The CDR3 DNA sequence: TGCAGTGCTAGATATGCAGAAACAGATACGCAGTATTTT. This translates into CSARYAETDTQYF.